This note documents a single T cell receptor beta chain sequence. The table lists this clonotype with a few counts. The antigen it binds to is not known. Base qualities are not at hand, and no much larger clone is one base apart. This entry belongs to a study of T cell repertoires in cytomegalovirus infection (dated by TCRdb to between 2018 and 2020). Study-wide context: Because public TCR beta signatures pointed to carriage of CMV infection together with the matching HLA type, the HLA type of each donor mattered for the analysis.

The research as a whole found: In the ex vivo response, HLA-C-restricted CMV-specific TCR beta clonotypes were dominant, and in two of eight donors the single most frequent clonotype came from this HLA-C-restricted group. Cumulative frequency of public TCR beta family members discriminated carriers of CMV infection plus the relevant HLA type in this cohort and an independent roughly 330-donor cohort.

Taken from the germline V gene, the CDR1 and CDR2 loops are KGHSH and LQKENI. V is trimmed back by 4 bases and J by 0 bases, and the junction contains 3 bases that no gene match accounts for. Counted from cysteine to phenylalanine, this CDR3 has 14 amino acids. This entry keeps only the CDR3 DNA: 42 bases, framed from base 1. The sequencer listed for this sample is Illumina HiSeq 1500. TCRdb reprocessed the public reads (quality trimming at Q25 with fastp, clone calling with MiXCR) and kept in-frame beta chains. Here each entry gathers all rows of one CDR3 protein and keeps the most common genes and DNA. In all, the sample holds 90,000 to 130,000 distinct CDR3 sequences, and around 9.1% of those were seen once. Around 29% of the sample lies in the top ten.

The source of this sequence is a human donor in good health (CMV status not recorded). Some clones in this sample may be carry-over from other donors' samples. Sequenced material: PBMCs, sequenced either directly or after in vitro stimulation (not recorded which). This chain is built from TRBV18 and TRBJ2-7; 7 central nucleotides agree with TRBD1. For the CDR3, the sequence is CASSQTGTSYEQYF. The DNA sequence is TGTGCCAGCTCACAGACAGGGACCTCCTACGAGCAGTACTTC.